Each of the 28 T cell receptor beta chains below was sequenced from the same sample in a study of human T cells and chemical hapten exposure. TCRdb re-called the RACE reads with MiXCR, one entry per CDR3 protein. The data contain 89,000 or so distinct CDR3 sequences, 6.6% of them seen just once; the ten biggest clones take up roughly 1.4%. Time point: patch test 2, 6 weeks after DPC sensitization. The treatment here: therapeutic diphenylcyclopropenone sensitization with weekly scalp DPC. The sequenced sample was whole blood, obtained in connection with sensitization to the hapten diphenylcyclopropenone (DPC). Source of these receptors: a woman in her twenties or thirties with alopecia areata. Some clones in this sample may be carry-over from other donors' samples.

The V gene is TRBV23-1, the J gene TRBJ2-3; D may correspond to TRBD1 or TRBD2 (5 bases each). TRBV23-1 is assigned to the ORF class and has an uncertain function. V lost 7 bases to trimming and J lost 3 bases, with 17 bases between them. This CDR3 comprises 15 residues. The CDR3 nucleotides are TGCGCCAGCACCCGGACCCCCTGGGGGACAGATACGCAGTATTTT. Translated: CASTRTPWGTDTQYF.

There are many counts of this clonotype. This chain joins TRBV12-3 or TRBV12-4 and TRBJ2-3; D is unclear. The V and J ends lost 6 bases and 5 bases respectively, with 9 bases between them. The CDR3 loop spans 12 amino acids. The CDR3, as DNA: TGTGCCAGCAGGTCCTATTTAGATACGCAGTATTTT. Its protein product is CASRSYLDTQYF.

The chain has TRBV6-5 and TRBJ2-2; 7 positions agree with TRBD2. The length of the CDR3 is 12 residues. Germline loops: CDR1 MNHEY, CDR2 SVGAGI. Losses at the gene ends were 8 bases for V and 6 bases for J; bases not matched to a gene: 3. CDR3 sequence (DNA): TGTGCCAGCTACCGGGGGGCCGGGGAGCTGTTTTTT. This codes for CASYRGAGELFF.

This clonotype was counted ten times or more. This chain uses TRBV30 with TRBJ1-2; a possible D gene is TRBD1 (6 bases). The CDR3 loop spans 14 amino acids. V dropped 2 bases and J dropped 2 bases, with 12 bases sitting between them. Germline CDR1 reads GTSNPN; CDR2 reads SVGIG (reference sequence). The CDR3 DNA follows: TGTGCCTGGAGTCCGGGACAACTAAACTATGGCTACACCTTC. The encoded protein is CAWSPGQLNYGYTF.

This clonotype has a count of ten or more. The chain recombines TRBV3-1 with TRBJ2-1, with TRBD2 identical over 10 bases. Trimming cost V 3 bases and J 4 bases; bases outside gene matches: 3. The CDR3 spans 15 residues. The germline gives CDR1 LGHDT, CDR2 YNNKEL (reference sequence). The CDR3 sequence: CASSQQAGGYNEQFF. The CDR3 DNA reads TGTGCCAGCAGCCAGCAAGCGGGGGGGTACAATGAGCAGTTCTTC.

The rearrangement uses TRBV29-1 and TRBJ1-2; 7 bases are a match to TRBD1. This CDR3 has 13 amino acids. Losses at the gene ends were 4 bases for V and 7 bases for J; bases not matched to a gene: 9. The germline CDR1 and CDR2 sequences are SQVTM and ANQGSEA. The CDR3 reads CSVGGTVLPGYTF. The CDR3 DNA follows: TGCAGCGTTGGTGGGACAGTGCTCCCTGGCTACACCTTC.

This clonotype was counted many times. The gene calls are TRBV30 and TRBJ1-2; TRBD1 agrees at 8 bases. The CDR3 is made up of 16 amino acids. Looked up from germline, CDR1 is GTSNPN and CDR2 is SVGIG (reference sequence). The V segment lost 2 bases and the J segment 3 bases; nucleotides outside the gene matches: 11. DNA of the CDR3: TGTGCCTGGAGTTCCAGGTGGGACAGGACCGACTATGGCTACACCTTC. Amino acid sequence: CAWSSRWDRTDYGYTF. Full variable domain (remainder filled in from reference TRBV30 and TRBJ1-2): SQTIHQWPATLVQPVGSPLSLECTVEGTSNPNLYWYRQAAGRGLQLLFYSVGIGQISSEVPQNLSASRPQDRQFILSSKKLLLSDSGFYLCAWSSRWDRTDYGYTFGSGTRLTVV.

In this sample, this clonotype turned up a few times. V gene TRBV7-8 combines with J gene TRBJ1-1, with a possible D match to TRBD1 (6 bases). CDR1 and CDR2 (germline): SGHVS, FQNEAQ. This CDR3 has 15 amino acids. Between the trimmed V and J ends, which lost 5 bases and 5 bases, there was a span of 18 bases. The chain's CDR3 is CASSPTRGGFTEAFF. CDR3 sequence (DNA): TGTGCCAGCAGCCCCACCAGGGGCGGGTTTACTGAAGCTTTCTTT. The variable domain in full, completed from reference TRBV7-8 and TRBJ1-1, reads GAGVSQSPRYKVAKRGQDVALRCDPISGHVSLFWYQQALGQGPEFLTYFQNEAQLDKSGLPSDRFFAERPEGSVSTLKIQRTQQEDSAVYLCASSPTRGGFTEAFFGQGTRLTVV.

This clonotype was observed many times. This chain links TRBV7-2 with TRBJ2-3; D might be TRBD2 (5 bases). There are 12 residues in the CDR3. CDR1 is SGHTA and CDR2 is FQGNSA in the germline V gene. The V gene lost 5 bases and the J gene lost 6 bases, with 9 bases spanning the gap. DNA for the CDR3: TGTGCCAGCAGCATAACTAGGGATACGCAGTATTTT. It codes for CASSITRDTQYF.

This chain connects TRBV29-1 to TRBJ1-2; D possibly corresponds to TRBD1 (5 bases). CDR1 and CDR2 (germline): SQVTM, ANQGSEA. With 7 bases removed from V and 4 bases from J, the gap between germline ends came to 16 bases. This CDR3 comprises 13 residues. The CDR3 bases are TGCAGCGCCCTCGAACAGGAAACCTATGGCTACACCTTC. Translation: CSALEQETYGYTF.

This clonotype was detected ten times or more. The chain links TRBV6-6 to TRBJ1-5; 8 bases are a match to TRBD1. This CDR3 has 15 amino acids. V dropped 10 bases and J dropped 2; count of bases not matched to a gene: 10. CDR1 and CDR2 from the germline V gene are MNHNY and SVGAGI (reference sequence). CDR3 sequence reads: CATQGAPGGNQPQHF. The CDR3 nucleotides read TGTGCCACCCAGGGGGCCCCGGGTGGCAATCAGCCCCAGCATTTT.

In this sample, this clonotype turned up many times. The J gene is TRBJ1-1, the V gene TRBV29-1; D uncertain. CDR1 is SQVTM and CDR2 is ANQGSEA in the germline V gene. The CDR3 consists of 14 residues. Trimming took 0 bases from V and 4 from J, leaving 12 bases between them. CDR3 sequence: CSVEDSRHGTEAFF. CDR3 DNA sequence: TGCAGCGTTGAAGACTCACGACACGGCACTGAAGCTTTCTTT.

This clonotype was picked up many times. The J gene is TRBJ1-1, the V gene TRBV10-3; no reliable D call. Germline V CDR1 and CDR2: ENHRY, SYGVKD. The length of the CDR3 is 11 residues. V lost 3 bases, J lost 2 bases, and 1 base lay in between. CDR3 bases: TGTGCCATCAGTGAAAACACTGAAGCTTTCTTT. Residues: CAISENTEAFF.

V and J are TRBV14 and TRBJ1-3; 7 nucleotides line up with TRBD1. The CDR3 spans 19 residues. In germline, CDR1 is SGHDN, CDR2 FVKESK. With 1 base clipped from V and 0 bases from J, the junction kept 12 bases outside the gene matches. Written as DNA, the CDR3 is TGTGCCAGCAGCCAAGTGGACAGGCCCGACCGATTCTCTGGAAACACCATATATTTT. This gives the protein CASSQVDRPDRFSGNTIYF.

This clonotype was observed a few times. The CDR3 protein is CATSRDPGQGADTQYF. CDR3 DNA: TGTGCCACCAGCAGAGATCCGGGACAGGGTGCGGATACGCAGTATTTT. V gene TRBV15 combines with J gene TRBJ2-3; 9 nucleotides align to TRBD1. Germline CDR1 is LNHNV and CDR2 is YYDKDF (reference sequence). The length of the CDR3 is 16 residues. V shed 0 bases and J 6 bases; nucleotides not matched to a gene: 7.

This clonotype was observed many times. The rearrangement links TRBV30 to TRBJ1-3; D ambiguous. Trimming removed 3 bases from V and 7 bases from J, with 7 bases in between. In germline, CDR1 is GTSNPN, CDR2 SVGIG (reference sequence). The CDR3 length is 11 residues. DNA of the CDR3: TGTGCCTGGAGCGAGACGAACACCATATATTTT. It encodes CAWSETNTIYF.

The V call is TRBV29-1, the J call TRBJ1-1; D is perhaps TRBD1 (5 bases). The V gene lost 2 bases and the J gene lost 1 base, with 11 bases spanning the gap. Germline CDR1 SQVTM, CDR2 ANQGSEA. The CDR3 runs 14 residues. The CDR3 here is CSVEYEGKNTEAFF. The CDR3 DNA reads TGCAGCGTTGAATATGAGGGGAAGAACACTGAAGCTTTCTTT. Looking up the rest from reference TRBV29-1 and TRBJ1-1 gives the full variable domain: SAVISQKPSRDICQRGTSLTIQCQVDSQVTMMFWYRQQPGQSLTLIATANQGSEATYESGFVIDKFPISRPNLTFSTLTVSNMSPEDSSIYLCSVEYEGKNTEAFFGQGTRLTVV.

This clonotype showed up many times. The J gene is TRBJ2-7, the V gene TRBV2, with 10 bases matching TRBD2. This CDR3 is 15 amino acids long. In germline, CDR1 is SNHLY, CDR2 FYNNEI. V shed 0 bases, J shed 4 bases, and the junction held 3 bases outside the gene matches. The CDR3 bases are TGTGCCAGCAGTGAAGCTCCTAGCGGGGGTTACGAGCAGTACTTC. It is translated as CASSEAPSGGYEQYF.

This clonotype came up many times. This chain connects TRBV20-1 to TRBJ2-5; weak D call: TRBD2 (5 bases). Germline V gene sequence: CDR1 DFQATT, CDR2 SNEGSKA (reference sequence). The CDR3 has 14 residues. The V gene lost 6 bases and the J gene lost 3 bases, with 17 bases spanning the gap. The CDR3 nucleotides read TGCAGTGCAGACTCCGCGGGCAGTAAAGAGACCCAGTACTTC. Residues: CSADSAGSKETQYF.

This clonotype was observed many times. CDR3 region: CASSKEILSNQPQHF. DNA of the CDR3: TGTGCCAGCAGCAAGGAGATCCTTAGCAATCAGCCCCAGCATTTT. The chain is built from TRBV21-1 and TRBJ1-5. TRBV21-1 is a known pseudogene. This CDR3 is built from 15 residues.

There are a few counts of this clonotype. V and J are TRBV20-1 and TRBJ1-5; D is perhaps TRBD1 (5 bases). The ends were cut back, 6 bases at V and 4 bases at J, with 19 bases in the middle. Germline CDR1 and CDR2: DFQATT and SNEGSKA (reference sequence). The CDR3 extends over 15 amino acids. The CDR3 protein is CSAARDGNKNQPQHF. The CDR3 coding sequence is TGCAGTGCCGCTAGGGACGGGAATAAAAATCAGCCCCAGCATTTT.

This clonotype appeared many times. The CDR3: CASSFEHYGYTF. As DNA, the CDR3 is TGTGCCAGCAGCTTCGAGCACTATGGCTACACCTTC. The chain couples TRBV7-2 to TRBJ1-2; D not resolved. The CDR3 spans 12 residues. Trimming removed 3 bases from V and 3 bases from J, with 5 bases in between. Per germline, CDR1 SGHTA and CDR2 FQGNSA.

In this sample, this clonotype turned up many times. This chain joins TRBV20-1 and TRBJ1-6; 10 bases fit TRBD1. This CDR3 has 16 amino acids. Germline CDR1 reads DFQATT; CDR2 reads SNEGSKA (reference sequence). V lost 0 bases, J lost 7 bases, and 6 bases stayed unmatched. Here the CDR3 reads CSARDGTGVQNSPLHF. In DNA form, the CDR3 reads TGCAGTGCTAGAGACGGGACAGGGGTACAAAATTCACCCCTCCACTTT.

As for this clonotype: Possible read error: a much larger clone is one base away. The chain carries TRBV6-6 and TRBJ2-2, with TRBD2 matching over 10 bases. J gave up 5 bases and V 10 bases, and 10 bases lay outside the gene matches. In germline, CDR1 is MNHNY, CDR2 SVGAGI (reference sequence). This CDR3 contains 15 residues. The CDR3 DNA follows: TGTGCCATACTAAGCGGGGGGGCAGGTACCGGGGAGCTGTTTTTT. Protein product: CAILSGGAGTGELFF.

In its sample, this clonotype was seen many times. The V and J genes are TRBV12-3 or TRBV12-4 and TRBJ2-3; TRBD1 aligns across 8 bases. This CDR3 comprises 14 residues. Trimming at V came to 6 bases and at J to 4 bases, leaving 6 bases not matched to a gene. The CDR3 region is CASSTLQGADTQYF. The DNA for the CDR3 is TGTGCCAGCAGCACCCTACAGGGGGCAGATACGCAGTATTTT.

This clonotype has ten or more counts. The V and J genes are TRBV12-3 or TRBV12-4 and TRBJ2-2; D is undetermined. The CDR3 extends over 13 amino acids. Trimming cost V 4 bases and J 6 bases, with 9 bases left between them. In nucleotides, the CDR3 is TGTGCCAGCAGTTCCACTCCTCCCGGGGAGCTGTTTTTT. Residues: CASSSTPPGELFF.

This clonotype appeared a few times. This chain joins TRBV4-1 and TRBJ2-3; 7 bases are a match to TRBD2. Germline trimming cut 4 bases from V and 1 base from J; bases unmatched to any gene: 2. The CDR3 loop spans 14 amino acids. In germline, CDR1 is MGHRA, CDR2 YSYEKL. The CDR3 DNA follows: TGCGCCAGCAGCCGGGACTACCGCACAGATACGCAGTATTTT. As protein: CASSRDYRTDTQYF.

This clonotype has ten or more counts. V usage is TRBV9 and J usage is TRBJ1-1; D is unclear. With 3 bases removed from V and 1 base from J, the gap between germline ends came to 10 bases. Germline values: CDR1 SGDLS, CDR2 YYNGEE. CDR3 length: 14 residues. The CDR3 reads CASSGTSSNTEAFF. Written as DNA, the CDR3 is TGTGCCAGCAGCGGCACAAGCTCGAACACTGAAGCTTTCTTT. The full variable domain, with the rest looked up from reference TRBV9 and TRBJ1-1, is DSGVTQTPKHLITATGQRVTLRCSPRSGDLSVYWYQQSLDQGLQFLIQYYNGEERAKGNILERFSAQQFPDLHSELNLSSLELGDSALYFCASSGTSSNTEAFFGQGTRLTVV.